This record concerns one T cell receptor (beta chain) sequence. This sample is drawn from a study of T-cell reconstitution after alpha-beta-depleted transplantation in children. The trim removed 0 bases at V and 2 bases at J, leaving 6 bases unmatched. CDR3 length: 15 amino acids. Germline V gene data show CDR1 as DFQATT and CDR2 as SNEGSKA (reference sequence). Preparation of the TCRbeta library was carried out with unique molecular identifiers. Each CDR3 protein gets one entry after TCRdb re-called the PCR reads with MiXCR. The sample lists about 540,000 distinct CDR3 sequences, 20% to 30% occurring once.

The sequencing here drew on PBMCs, taken before TCRalphabeta/CD19-depleted stem cell transplant. The TCR originated in a boy in the first two years of life with Wiskott-Aldrich syndrome, due to receive a stem cell transplant. The V call is TRBV20-1, the J call TRBJ2-5, with 7 bases fitting TRBD1. The CDR3 coding sequence is TGCAGTGCTAGAGATTTGGGACAGTTACAAGAGACCCAGTACTTC. It translates to CSARDLGQLQETQYF.